This T cell receptor (beta chain) was recovered during a study of monozygotic twins with inflammatory bowel disease. Study conclusions and caveats: Patient-to-patient differences in immunosuppressive treatment may have added variability to the repertoires.

TCRdb re-analyzed the 5' RACE reads; it lists each CDR3 protein once, without DNA. The sample table sets out some 83,000 distinct CDR3 sequences. As regards this clonotype: Its specificity is not known.

The length of the CDR3 is 17 residues. CDR1 SGHAT and CDR2 FQNNGV come from the germline V gene. Sequenced input: blood. The gene calls are TRBV11-2 and TRBJ2-1; TCRdb calls TRBD2, which cannot be checked without DNA. This TCR was sampled from a human donor with ulcerative colitis or Crohn's disease, or a healthy co-twin of an affected twin (not recorded which). The CDR3 sequence is CASSLGLAGGSYNEQFF.